The rows below give T cell receptor beta chains drawn from one sample of a study of shared clonotypes between healthy human individuals. Measured with immunoSEQ multiplex PCR; TCRdb has only the in-frame clones, and not every one. Of approximately 840,000 clones listed, about 96% were seen once; the top ten hold less than 0.25%. The specimen was naive CD8+ T cells sorted from blood. The receptor source for this set is a young man in good health. The CDR3 runs from the conserved cysteine through the conserved F or W. The D gene is left open where the match is weak. Size is stated for part of the rows, as once, few or many counts, or as a class when the clone is expanded.

d_call	v_call	j_call	clone_size	cdr3_aa	cdr3_nt
NA	TRBV6-5	TRBJ1-5	NA	CASRQGDNQPQHF	TGTGCCAGCAGACAGGGTGACAATCAGCCCCAGCATTTT
TRBD2	TRBV9	TRBJ2-7	NA	CASSVAGGSGYEQYF	TGTGCCAGCAGCGTAGCTGGCGGGAGCGGCTACGAGCAGTACTTC
NA	TRBV5-1	TRBJ2-2	NA	CASSPWGTGELFF	TGCGCCAGCAGCCCCTGGGGCACCGGGGAGCTGTTTTTT
TRBD2	TRBV7-9	TRBJ2-7	NA	CASGGSGLAGVSVHEQYF	TGTGCCAGCGGGGGATCGGGACTAGCGGGAGTATCAGTCCACGAGCAGTACTTC
NA	TRBV29-1	TRBJ2-4	NA	CSASPETETKNPRIQYF	TGCAGCGCCAGTCCGGAAACAGAGACCAAAAACCCTAGGATTCAGTACTTC
NA	TRBV28	TRBJ2-7	NA	CASSFVASPPYEQYF	TGTGCCAGCAGTTTCGTGGCGTCACCGCCCTACGAGCAGTACTTC
NA	TRBV5-6	TRBJ1-5	NA	CASSLALAGGDQPQHF	TGTGCCAGCAGCTTGGCCTTGGCCGGAGGAGACCAGCCCCAGCATTTT
NA	TRBV7-9	TRBJ2-1	NA	CASSFGIVVDEQFF	TGTGCCAGCAGCTTCGGTATCGTTGTCGATGAGCAGTTCTTC
NA	TRBV27	TRBJ1-5	NA	CASSLGLENQPQHF	TGTGCCAGCAGTTTGGGGCTGGAAAACCAGCCCCAGCATTTT
NA	TRBV11-3	TRBJ2-3	NA	CASSPGGGGTTVDTQYF	TGTGCCAGCAGCCCCGGGGGTGGTGGGACGACGGTAGATACGCAGTATTTT
TRBD2	TRBV29-1	TRBJ2-3	NA	CSVKGLTSGSPDTQYF	TGCAGCGTGAAGGGGCTGACTAGCGGGTCTCCAGATACGCAGTATTTT
NA	TRBV5-1	TRBJ2-7	NA	CASSLDDSYEQYF	TGCGCCAGCAGCTTGGATGACTCCTACGAGCAGTACTTC
NA	TRBV7-2	TRBJ2-1	NA	CASSLGGPAYEQFF	TGTGCCAGCAGCTTGGGGGGACCAGCCTATGAGCAGTTCTTC
NA	TRBV7-2	TRBJ2-7	once	CASSPEGYEQYF	TGTGCCAGCAGCCCTGAGGGGTACGAGCAGTACTTC
NA	TRBV6-1	TRBJ1-2	NA	CASSEVGPTLYGYTF	TGTGCCAGCAGTGAAGTAGGACCGACCCTCTATGGCTACACCTTC
NA	TRBV5-1	TRBJ1-1	NA	CASSPTAQANTEAFF	TGCGCCAGCAGCCCGACGGCCCAAGCGAACACTGAAGCTTTCTTT
NA	TRBV21-1	TRBJ2-1	NA	CASIPRGGRVSLNEQFF	TGTGCCAGCATCCCCCGGGGCGGGAGGGTTTCTTTAAATGAGCAGTTCTTC
NA	TRBV7-8	TRBJ2-1	NA	CASSLGAAGSSYNEQFF	TGTGCCAGCAGCTTAGGGGCCGCTGGGAGCTCCTACAATGAGCAGTTCTTC
TRBD2	TRBV28	TRBJ2-7	NA	CASSPVLAGGPDYEQYF	TGTGCCAGCAGTCCCGTATTAGCGGGAGGGCCAGATTACGAGCAGTACTTC
TRBD1	TRBV6-5	TRBJ2-1	NA	CASSSGTGAANEQFF	TGTGCCAGCAGTTCAGGGACAGGGGCCGCCAATGAGCAGTTCTTC
NA	TRBV18	TRBJ2-7	NA	CASSQRGGPYEQYF	TGTGCCAGCTCTCAAAGAGGGGGGCCGTACGAGCAGTACTTC
NA	TRBV4-1	TRBJ2-7	NA	CASSQGREQYF	TGCGCCAGCAGCCAAGGGAGAGAGCAGTACTTC
TRBD2	TRBV7-9	TRBJ2-1	NA	CASNPSSAGGHLNEQFF	TGTGCCAGCAACCCTTCGTCTGCGGGAGGCCACCTCAATGAGCAGTTCTTC
NA	TRBV7-9	TRBJ2-3	NA	CASSLGRQAPSTDTQYF	TGTGCCAGCAGCTTAGGACGACAAGCCCCTAGCACAGATACGCAGTATTTT
NA	TRBV6-5	TRBJ1-2	NA	CASTLSSRSGYTF	TGTGCCAGCACCTTATCGAGTCGGTCCGGCTACACCTTC
NA	TRBV7-9	TRBJ2-5	NA	CASSLLSAQETQYF	TGTGCCAGCAGCTTACTCAGCGCCCAAGAGACCCAGTACTTC
NA	TRBV10-1	TRBJ2-1	NA	CASSDGAGPYNEQFF	TGCGCCAGCAGTGATGGGGCGGGTCCCTACAATGAGCAGTTCTTC
NA	TRBV10-3	TRBJ2-3	NA	CAISFRGPPWGHRTQYF	TGTGCCATCAGTTTTCGAGGCCCACCATGGGGTCACAGAACGCAGTATTTT
TRBD2	TRBV27	TRBJ2-2	NA	CASSLWRGAGELFF	TGTGCCAGCAGTTTATGGCGGGGGGCCGGGGAGCTGTTTTTT
NA	TRBV9	TRBJ2-7	NA	CASSVGWGSYEQYF	TGTGCCAGCAGCGTAGGGTGGGGTAGCTACGAGCAGTACTTC
NA	TRBV7-9	TRBJ2-7	NA	CASSLGPGLRDEQYF	TGTGCCAGCAGCTTAGGACCGGGACTGAGGGACGAGCAGTACTTC
NA	TRBV27	TRBJ2-7	NA	CASSSLTYEQYF	TGTGCCAGCAGTTCCTTGACCTACGAGCAGTACTTC
NA	TRBV10-3	TRBJ2-7	NA	CAIRQDYEQYF	TGTGCCATCAGGCAGGATTACGAGCAGTACTTC
NA	TRBV4-2	TRBJ2-5	NA	CASSQKGPGISGVGQTQYF	TGTGCCAGCAGCCAGAAGGGGCCTGGAATTAGCGGAGTCGGGCAGACCCAGTACTTC
NA	TRBV6-6	TRBJ1-1	NA	CASSYEAGPYTEAFF	TGTGCCAGCAGTTACGAGGCGGGGCCCTACACTGAAGCTTTCTTT
TRBD1	TRBV9	TRBJ2-3	NA	CASSVWDRVEDTQYF	TGTGCCAGCAGCGTATGGGACAGGGTAGAGGATACGCAGTATTTT
NA	TRBV10-2	TRBJ1-1	once	CASTSGGAEDAFF	TGCGCCAGCACGAGTGGGGGGGCCGAGGATGCTTTCTTT
TRBD1	TRBV10-3	TRBJ1-5	NA	CATATGTGVYSNQPQHF	TGTGCCACCGCAACCGGGACAGGGGTCTATAGCAATCAGCCCCAGCATTTT
NA	TRBV7-9	TRBJ2-7	NA	CASSLAGRSYEQYF	TGTGCCAGCAGCTTAGCTGGCAGGAGCTACGAGCAGTACTTC
NA	TRBV6-1	TRBJ2-7	NA	CASRDSSYEQYF	TGTGCCAGCAGAGACAGCTCCTACGAGCAGTACTTC
NA	TRBV11-2	TRBJ2-7	NA	CASSSLGEQYF	TGTGCCAGCAGCTCCCTAGGTGAGCAGTACTTC
NA	TRBV6-5	TRBJ2-5	NA	CASSYSNRAETQYF	TGTGCCAGCAGTTACTCGAACAGGGCAGAGACCCAGTACTTC
TRBD2	TRBV7-6	TRBJ2-2	NA	CASSPTSGRVTGELFF	TGTGCCAGCAGTCCAACTAGCGGGAGGGTGACCGGGGAGCTGTTTTTT
NA	TRBV14	TRBJ2-3	NA	CASSQDPIDRISGADTQYF	TGTGCCAGCAGCCAAGACCCTATCGACAGGATCTCCGGGGCAGATACGCAGTATTTT
TRBD1	TRBV5-1	TRBJ2-7	few	CASSSDRAYEQYF	TGCGCCAGCAGCTCCGACAGGGCCTACGAGCAGTACTTC
NA	TRBV15	TRBJ1-3	NA	CATRDPRAQRSGWRNTIYF	TGTGCCACCAGAGACCCAAGGGCCCAACGCTCAGGGTGGCGAAACACCATATATTTT